The present T cell receptor beta chain was sequenced within a study of blood T cell repertoires in COVID-19. Repertoires were generated with immunoSEQ multiplex PCR, while TCRdb's copy carries only in-frame clones and drops some. The repertoire holds around 190,000 clones, with 70% to 80% as singletons. The sequence derives from a woman between 50 and 59 years old with acute or convalescent COVID-19. Sequenced material: peripheral blood.

The DNA of the CDR3 is TGTGCCAGCCGCCGGGAGGAGGGGAAAGGCGCTGAAGCTTTCTTT. This gives the protein CASRREEGKGAEAFF. V and J are TRBV7-8 and TRBJ1-1, with D tentatively TRBD1 (5 bases). The length of the CDR3 is 15 residues. V dropped 8 bases and J dropped 6 bases, with 22 bases sitting between them. Germline V gene sequence: CDR1 SGHVS, CDR2 FQNEAQ.